Listed below are T cell receptor beta chains from one sample, sequenced in a study of blood T cell repertoires in COVID-19. Profiling relied on immunoSEQ multiplex PCR, and the TCRdb table lists in-frame clones only, not all of them. The sample holds 200,000 to 250,000 clones; approximately 82% are singletons and the top ten take approximately 10%. Sequencing was performed on peripheral blood. These receptor sequences come from a middle-aged man with active or convalescent COVID-19. Each CDR3 is given without its conserved first and last residue. The D gene is left open where the match is weak. The size of a clone is reported for some rows only, either as once, few or many, or as a class for expanded clones.

d_call: TRBD1; j_call: TRBJ1-1; clone_size: NA; v_call: TRBV4-3; cdr3_aa: ASSRGQGNTEAF
d_call: NA; j_call: TRBJ2-4; clone_size: NA; v_call: TRBV28; cdr3_aa: ASSFGGESKNIQY
d_call: NA; j_call: TRBJ2-5; clone_size: once; v_call: TRBV15; cdr3_aa: ATSRRREGETQY
d_call: NA; j_call: TRBJ2-3; clone_size: NA; v_call: TRBV28; cdr3_aa: ASSKPSFGDTQY
d_call: TRBD1; j_call: TRBJ2-3; clone_size: NA; v_call: TRBV5-1; cdr3_aa: ASSAGTGFLLGRQY
d_call: NA; j_call: TRBJ2-5; clone_size: NA; v_call: TRBV7-9; cdr3_aa: ASSRTGETQY
d_call: NA; j_call: TRBJ1-2; clone_size: once; v_call: TRBV18; cdr3_aa: ASSQQTVGGYT
d_call: TRBD1; j_call: TRBJ2-1; clone_size: NA; v_call: TRBV11-3; cdr3_aa: ASSLEGTGVGEQF
d_call: NA; j_call: TRBJ1-1; clone_size: NA; v_call: TRBV4-1; cdr3_aa: ASSQAPWRGNTEAF
d_call: NA; j_call: TRBJ2-5; clone_size: NA; v_call: TRBV11-3; cdr3_aa: ASSLAGGTQY
d_call: NA; j_call: TRBJ1-2; clone_size: NA; v_call: TRBV12-3/TRBV12-4; cdr3_aa: ASRRSSNYGYT
d_call: NA; j_call: TRBJ1-1; clone_size: NA; v_call: TRBV27; cdr3_aa: ASSLSLANS
d_call: NA; j_call: TRBJ1-5; clone_size: NA; v_call: TRBV5-8; cdr3_aa: ASSLAGNRNQPQH
d_call: NA; j_call: TRBJ1-6; clone_size: NA; v_call: TRBV5-1; cdr3_aa: ASSLGSSSPLH
d_call: NA; j_call: TRBJ2-2; clone_size: NA; v_call: TRBV3-1/TRBV3-2; cdr3_aa: ASSQDRGGNTGELF
d_call: NA; j_call: TRBJ2-7; clone_size: NA; v_call: TRBV5-5; cdr3_aa: ASSSVRDKGYEQY
d_call: NA; j_call: TRBJ2-1; clone_size: NA; v_call: TRBV7-9; cdr3_aa: ASSLAAVNEQF
d_call: TRBD1; j_call: TRBJ1-2; clone_size: NA; v_call: TRBV28; cdr3_aa: ASKLTGGLYGYT
d_call: TRBD2; j_call: TRBJ2-1; clone_size: NA; v_call: TRBV11-3; cdr3_aa: ASSPPGTSGRASNEQF
d_call: NA; j_call: TRBJ1-6; clone_size: few; v_call: TRBV10-3; cdr3_aa: AISESPPSSYNSPLH
d_call: TRBD2; j_call: TRBJ2-2; clone_size: NA; v_call: TRBV2; cdr3_aa: ASKKLAGGLTGELF
d_call: NA; j_call: TRBJ1-2; clone_size: few; v_call: TRBV5-1; cdr3_aa: ASSLGTSNYGYT
d_call: TRBD2; j_call: TRBJ2-3; clone_size: NA; v_call: TRBV15; cdr3_aa: ATSRRRQRGGDTQY
d_call: TRBD1; j_call: TRBJ2-7; clone_size: NA; v_call: TRBV19; cdr3_aa: ASSIEQGFSYEQY
d_call: NA; j_call: TRBJ2-2; clone_size: NA; v_call: TRBV7-6; cdr3_aa: ASSLVIGGTGELF
d_call: TRBD2; j_call: TRBJ2-3; clone_size: NA; v_call: TRBV2; cdr3_aa: ASSPGTSGGIGDTQY
d_call: TRBD1; j_call: TRBJ1-3; clone_size: NA; v_call: TRBV5-1; cdr3_aa: ASSGATGAGNTIY
d_call: TRBD1; j_call: TRBJ1-2; clone_size: once; v_call: TRBV15; cdr3_aa: ATSRYRGGYGYT
d_call: NA; j_call: TRBJ2-5; clone_size: NA; v_call: TRBV6-5; cdr3_aa: ASSSGIQETQY
d_call: NA; j_call: TRBJ2-3; clone_size: NA; v_call: TRBV6-6; cdr3_aa: ASSNRDDTQY
d_call: NA; j_call: TRBJ2-3; clone_size: once; v_call: TRBV21-1; cdr3_aa: ASVSGVSTDTQY
d_call: NA; j_call: TRBJ2-7; clone_size: few; v_call: TRBV5-8; cdr3_aa: ASSLTIGGEQY
d_call: TRBD2; j_call: TRBJ2-2; clone_size: few; v_call: TRBV6-5; cdr3_aa: ASAPGGIVTGELF
d_call: TRBD1; j_call: TRBJ1-6; clone_size: once; v_call: TRBV28; cdr3_aa: ASSPRQGAVSPLH
d_call: NA; j_call: TRBJ2-3; clone_size: NA; v_call: TRBV2; cdr3_aa: ASSVGQFITDTQY
d_call: TRBD1; j_call: TRBJ2-1; clone_size: NA; v_call: TRBV7-6; cdr3_aa: ASSPAGTGDVNEQF
d_call: NA; j_call: TRBJ1-5; clone_size: NA; v_call: TRBV6-5; cdr3_aa: ASSSGLNQPQH
d_call: NA; j_call: TRBJ2-5; clone_size: NA; v_call: TRBV18; cdr3_aa: ASSPVTPGETQY